The next 7 T cell receptor beta chains were all read from a single sample in a study of shared clonotypes between healthy human individuals. Some clones are missing from TCRdb's copy, which holds only in-frame ones; the method was immunoSEQ multiplex PCR. The sample shows around 1.1 million clones, around 77% of them seen only once. Sequences were obtained from memory CD4+ T cells from PBMCs. Subset described: CD45RA-negative fraction. All receptors derive from a man younger than 35 in good health. Some clones in this sample may be carry-over from other donors' samples.

This clone was observed a few times. The V call is TRBV30, the J call TRBJ1-5; possible D gene TRBD1, 6 bases. CDR1 is GTSNPN, CDR2 SVGIG, per germline (reference sequence). The V gene lost 0 bases and the J gene lost 2 bases, with 11 bases spanning the gap. CDR3 size: 15 residues. CDR3: CAWSVFGQRNQPQHF. For the CDR3, the DNA is TGTGCCTGGAGTGTCTTTGGACAGCGCAATCAGCCCCAGCATTTT. Filled out from reference TRBV30 and TRBJ1-5, the complete variable domain reads SQTIHQWPATLVQPVGSPLSLECTVEGTSNPNLYWYRQAAGRGLQLLFYSVGIGQISSEVPQNLSASRPQDRQFILSSKKLLLSDSGFYLCAWSVFGQRNQPQHFGDGTRLSIL.

Concerning this clone: Other nucleotide sequences from this sample produce the same CDR3. This rearrangement joins TRBV7-9 to TRBJ2-3, with D uncertain. V was shortened by 1 base and J by 5 bases, with 4 bases between the two germline ends. This CDR3 is 12 amino acids long. Germline values: CDR1 SEHNR, CDR2 FQNEAQ (reference sequence). CDR3 loop: CASSLVVDTQYF. Written as DNA, the CDR3 is TGTGCCAGCAGCTTAGTTGTAGATACGCAGTATTTT.

The chain has TRBV7-2 and TRBJ2-5; no clear D gene. The germline V gene encodes CDR1 SGHTA and CDR2 FQGNSA. Trimming removed 1 base at V and 0 bases at J, with 15 bases between. CDR3 length equals 17 residues. The CDR3, as DNA: TGTGCCAGCAGCTTAGGACTCAAAGGTGCCAACCAAGAGACCCAGTACTTC. Residues: CASSLGLKGANQETQYF.

Concerning this clone: The sample carries other DNA sequences with the same CDR3. V and J are TRBV18 and TRBJ1-1; 8 positions agree with TRBD1. Per germline, CDR1 KGHSH and CDR2 LQKENI. The CDR3 extends over 15 amino acids. V gave up 3 bases and J gave up 1 base; unmatched junction bases: 4. Here the CDR3 DNA reads TGTGCCAGCTCACCCGGACAGGGCGGGAACACTGAAGCTTTCTTT. It yields the protein CASSPGQGGNTEAFF. Using reference TRBV18 and TRBJ1-1 for the parts outside the CDR3, the full variable domain is NAGVMQNPRHLVRRRGQEARLRCSPMKGHSHVYWYRQLPEEGLKFMVYLQKENIIDESGMPKERFSAEFPKEGPSILRIQQVVRGDSAAYFCASSPGQGGNTEAFFGQGTRLTVV.

This clone was found a few times. This chain joins TRBV6-5 and TRBJ1-1; TRBD1 agrees at 8 bases. Per germline, CDR1 MNHEY and CDR2 SVGAGI. The CDR3 consists of 15 residues. With V trimmed by 5 bases and J by 1 base, 6 bases remained unmatched. The CDR3: CASSLNGQGNTEAFF. The DNA of the CDR3 is TGTGCCAGCAGTCTTAACGGACAGGGGAACACTGAAGCTTTCTTT.

This clone has a handful of counts. V and J are TRBV5-1 and TRBJ2-1; 7 nucleotides match TRBD1. Germline CDR1 reads SGHRS; CDR2 reads YFSETQ. The CDR3 has 17 residues. With V trimmed by 3 bases and J by 5 bases, 14 bases remained unmatched. For the CDR3, the DNA is TGCGCCAGCAGCTCGCCAGTGGGGGACAGATGGGACAATGAGCAGTTCTTC. Translating it yields CASSSPVGDRWDNEQFF.

The chain links TRBV28 to TRBJ2-5, with unresolved D. The end of the DNA is better explained by TRBJ2-7, so the J call may be wrong. The CDR3 spans 16 residues. CDR1 and CDR2 from the germline V gene are MDHEN and SYDVKM. The DNA for the CDR3 is TGTGCCAGCAGTCCAGGTAGTCTGACCTTAACCTACGAGCAGTACTTC. Translated: CASSPGSLTLTYEQYF.